Listed below are T cell receptor beta chains from one sample, sequenced in a study of CD8 T cells in Susac syndrome. TCRdb passed the immunoSEQ multiplex PCR reads through MiXCR, listing each CDR3 protein once. This sample has 100,000 or so distinct CDR3 sequences; 80% to 95% occur once, and the top ten carry 0.12%. Sequencing used CD8+ T cells from PBMCs. All receptors come from a human donor in good health. Each CDR3 is given with its conserved first and last residue. A D gene is named only where the DNA matches it firmly. Clone size appears in some rows only: once, few, many, or a class for an expanded clone.

v_gene	d_gene	j_gene	abundance	CDR3aa	CDR3nt
TRBV29-1	NA	TRBJ2-1	NA	CSVSRTNNEQFF	TGCAGCGTTTCAAGGACAAACAATGAGCAGTTCTTC
TRBV5-4	TRBD2	TRBJ2-3	NA	CASSSGGLAGDTQYF	TGTGCCAGCAGCTCGGGGGGGCTAGCGGGAGATACGCAGTATTTT
TRBV11-2	TRBD1	TRBJ1-1	NA	CASSQGGHMNTEAFF	TGTGCCAGCAGTCAGGGGGGTCACATGAACACTGAAGCTTTCTTT
TRBV3-1	NA	TRBJ2-7	NA	CASSQDRNFYEQYF	TGTGCCAGCAGCCAAGATCGAAATTTCTACGAGCAGTACTTC
TRBV6-5	TRBD1	TRBJ2-7	NA	CASSYIGGANMRSYEQYF	TGTGCCAGCAGTTATATAGGGGGCGCAAATATGAGGTCCTACGAGCAGTACTTC
TRBV5-1	NA	TRBJ1-3	NA	CASSRTLDSGNTIYF	TGCGCCAGCAGCAGGACCTTGGACTCTGGAAACACCATATATTTT
TRBV5-5	TRBD2	TRBJ2-7	NA	CASSTGLADAYEQYF	TGTGCCAGCAGCACGGGACTAGCGGATGCCTACGAGCAGTACTTC
TRBV6-6	NA	TRBJ2-7	NA	CASSLNGASYEQYF	TGTGCCAGCAGTTTGAACGGGGCCTCCTACGAGCAGTACTTC
TRBV18	TRBD1	TRBJ1-2	NA	CASSPRTGDEGYTF	TGTGCCAGCTCACCGAGGACAGGGGACGAGGGCTACACCTTC
TRBV6-2/TRBV6-3	TRBD1	TRBJ1-2	once	CASSPRQGNSGYTF	TGTGCCAGCAGTCCCCGACAGGGGAATAGTGGCTACACCTTC
TRBV5-1	TRBD1	TRBJ1-1	NA	CASSSSGTGEAFF	TGCGCCAGCAGTTCCTCCGGGACAGGAGAAGCTTTCTTT
TRBV20-1	TRBD1	TRBJ2-7	NA	CSARGQGAYEQYF	TGCAGTGCTAGAGGACAGGGAGCCTACGAGCAGTACTTC
TRBV4-2	NA	TRBJ1-2	once	CASSRPRGTVYGYTF	TGTGCCAGCAGCCGGCCCAGGGGTACGGTCTATGGCTACACCTTC
TRBV6-2/TRBV6-3	TRBD1	TRBJ1-5	NA	CASTAQGPLEPQHF	TGTGCCAGCACCGCACAGGGGCCACTGGAGCCCCAGCATTTT
TRBV19	NA	TRBJ2-7	NA	CASSPLPGGPGKIYEQYF	TGTGCCAGTAGTCCTCTTCCCGGGGGGCCCGGCAAAATCTACGAGCAGTACTTC
TRBV29-1	NA	TRBJ2-1	NA	CSVELGQTYNEQFF	TGCAGCGTTGAGCTAGGACAGACCTACAATGAGCAGTTCTTC
TRBV20-1	NA	TRBJ2-4	NA	CSAPLALQGIQYF	TGCAGTGCTCCCTTGGCGCTTCAGGGCATTCAGTACTTC
TRBV6-5	TRBD1	TRBJ2-1	NA	CASSSPGQGVDSRYNEQFF	TGTGCCAGCAGTTCCCCGGGACAGGGGGTTGACAGTAGGTACAATGAGCAGTTCTTC
TRBV18	NA	TRBJ2-2	NA	CASSSLQNTGELFF	TGTGCCAGCTCATCTCTACAAAACACCGGGGAGCTGTTTTTT
TRBV29-1	NA	TRBJ1-4	once	CSVDGQNNEKLFF	TGCAGCGTTGACGGACAGAATAATGAAAAACTGTTTTTT
TRBV12-3/TRBV12-4	TRBD1	TRBJ2-5	NA	CASTRGTGRETQYF	TGTGCCAGCACCCGAGGGACAGGGAGGGAGACCCAGTACTTC
TRBV5-1	NA	TRBJ2-5	NA	CASSLVGEETQYF	TGCGCCAGCAGCTTGGTGGGAGAAGAGACCCAGTACTTC
TRBV7-9	NA	TRBJ2-7	NA	CASSVSRDSYEQYF	TGTGCCAGCAGCGTCTCCAGGGACTCCTACGAGCAGTACTTC
TRBV19	TRBD1	TRBJ1-1	NA	CASSSLGQGILNTEAFF	TGTGCCAGTAGTTCGCTAGGACAGGGGATTTTGAACACTGAAGCTTTCTTT
TRBV5-1	NA	TRBJ2-2	NA	CASSIGQRANTGELFF	TGCGCCAGCAGTATTGGTCAGCGCGCGAACACCGGGGAGCTGTTTTTT
TRBV7-9	TRBD1	TRBJ2-7	NA	CASSGVAGGSYEQYF	TGTGCCAGCAGCGGGGTGGCAGGGGGCTCCTACGAGCAGTACTTC
TRBV5-1	TRBD1	TRBJ1-2	NA	CASSLDLQGAPYTF	TGCGCCAGCAGCTTGGATTTGCAGGGGGCTCCCTACACCTTC
TRBV7-3	TRBD2	TRBJ2-1	once	CASSLTRTSGHEQFF	TGTGCCAGCAGCTTAACCCGGACTAGCGGTCATGAGCAGTTCTTC
TRBV20-1	NA	TRBJ2-1	NA	CSAPILSSYNEQFF	TGCAGTGCTCCGATACTTAGCTCCTACAATGAGCAGTTCTTC